What follows describes a single TCR beta chain. V gave up 5 bases and J gave up 0 bases, with 10 bases separating them. Germline CDR1 reads SQVTM; CDR2 reads ANQGSEA. The CDR3 sequence is 13 residues long. This sample stems from a study of CD8+ T cells in alopecia areata. Following extraction, RNA underwent reverse transcription to cDNA, which served as the sequencing template. The repertoire was sequenced with immunoSEQ multiplex PCR; TCRdb's copy has only in-frame clones and lacks some. The sample consists of roughly 180,000 clones, 55% to 70% of them appearing once. Specified treatment: oral pan-JAK inhibitor, 5-10 mg twice daily.

The source of this sequence is a human donor with alopecia areata. Sample: CD4+ T cells sorted from blood, taken at week 4, from a patient treated with tofacitinib. The J gene is TRBJ1-1, the V gene TRBV29-1, with a possible D match to TRBD1 (6 bases). This chain's CDR3 is CSVKGQMNTEAFF. As DNA, the CDR3 is TGCAGCGTTAAAGGACAGATGAACACTGAAGCTTTCTTT. Using reference TRBV29-1 and TRBJ1-1 for the parts outside the CDR3, the full variable domain is SAVISQKPSRDICQRGTSLTIQCQVDSQVTMMFWYRQQPGQSLTLIATANQGSEATYESGFVIDKFPISRPNLTFSTLTVSNMSPEDSSIYLCSVKGQMNTEAFFGQGTRLTVV.